The 5 T cell receptor beta chains below all came from one sample that was sequenced in a study of shared clonotypes between healthy human individuals. Naive CD8 cells, CD45RO-negative and positively selected for CCR7, excluded terminally differentiated effector memory CD45RA+ cells. The assay was immunoSEQ multiplex PCR, and TCRdb's table has in-frame clones only and misses some. The sample has some 800,000 clones, approximately 92% seen once. The sequenced sample consisted of naive CD8+ T cells sorted from blood. These TCRs come from a man under 40 in good health.

This rearrangement joins TRBV6-1 to TRBJ2-7, with D tentatively TRBD1 or TRBD2 (6 bases each). V lost 11 bases and J lost 2, with 13 bases in between. The CDR3 is 12 amino acids. Germline CDR1 MNHNS, CDR2 SASEGT. The CDR3 bases are TGTGCCCACGCGGAGGGGGCCTACGAGCAGTACTTC. Protein: CAHAEGAYEQYF.

J is TRBJ2-7 and V is TRBV13; D remains unclear. The germline V and J ends were trimmed by 3 bases and 2 bases, with 11 bases remaining between them. In germline, CDR1 is PRHDT, CDR2 FYEKMQ (reference sequence). The CDR3 extends over 14 amino acids. The CDR3, as DNA: TGTGCCAGCAGCTTTGGCTTCAAGCCCTACGAGCAGTACTTC. It specifies CASSFGFKPYEQYF. The full variable domain, rest sourced from reference TRBV13 and TRBJ2-7, is AAGVIQSPRHLIKEKRETATLKCYPIPRHDTVYWYQQGPGQDPQFLISFYEKMQSDKGSIPDRFSAQQFSDYHSELNMSSLELGDSALYFCASSFGFKPYEQYFGPGTRLTVT.

The V and J genes are TRBV29-1 and TRBJ2-2; 11 bases map to TRBD2. The trim removed 3 bases at V and 5 bases at J, leaving 11 bases unmatched. Germline V gives CDR1 SQVTM, CDR2 ANQGSEA. This CDR3 contains 17 residues. The CDR3: CSVEERGTSGSTGELFF. Here the CDR3 DNA reads TGCAGCGTTGAGGAGCGAGGTACTAGCGGGAGTACCGGGGAGCTGTTTTTT.

V is TRBV11-2 and J is TRBJ1-1; unclear D gene. V was cut by 5 bases and J by 1 base, with 11 bases left in between. This CDR3 is built from 14 residues. Germline values: CDR1 SGHAT, CDR2 FQNNGV. CDR3 residues: CASSHPLGNTEAFF. DNA of the CDR3: TGTGCCAGCAGCCACCCCCTCGGGAACACTGAAGCTTTCTTT.

The rearrangement uses TRBV9 and TRBJ2-7, with TRBD2 identical over 12 bases. Trimming took 4 bases from V and 4 from J; bases not matched to a gene: 6. From germline, CDR1 is SGDLS and CDR2 YYNGEE. This CDR3 is 15 amino acids long. DNA for the CDR3: TGTGCCAGCAGCTCCCGACTAGCGGGAGTTTACGAGCAGTACTTC. Translated, it gives CASSSRLAGVYEQYF.